This T cell receptor beta chain was retrieved from a study of beta chain features in type 1 diabetes. Of the isolated RNA, all was reverse transcribed, and so the sequenced material was expressed TCRB transcripts. The method was immunoSEQ multiplex PCR; TCRdb's version includes in-frame clones alone and lacks a portion of them. In the table there are about 300,000 clones, 7% to 9% of which are singletons. This CDR3 has 14 residues. The V gene end was trimmed by 11 bases and the J gene end by 7 bases; junction bases not matched to a gene: 11. CDR1 and CDR2 from the germline V gene are MNHEY and SVGAGI.

The material sequenced was central memory CD4+ T cells from blood. V and J are TRBV6-5 and TRBJ1-6; TRBD1 aligns across 7 bases. The sequence was obtained from a woman aged 18-29 years in good health. CDR3: CARWHGDSNSPLHF. The CDR3 DNA reads as TGTGCCCGATGGCACGGGGACAGCAATTCACCCCTCCACTTT.